These 16 T cell receptor beta chains were sequenced from one sample in a study of shared clonotypes between healthy human individuals. Produced via immunoSEQ multiplex PCR; TCRdb's table is partial and in-frame only. The data hold roughly 500,000 clones, with approximately 84% observed a single time. The specimen was PBMCs. These receptors all stem from a woman aged 40 to 50 in good health. Some clones in this sample may be carry-over from other donors' samples.

This chain joins TRBV27 and TRBJ1-1; D ambiguous. Trimming left V 4 bases short and J 1 base short, with 13 bases between. The CDR3 has 15 residues. Per germline, CDR1 MNHEY and CDR2 SMNVEV (reference sequence). CDR3 sequence: CASSSPTRSNTEAFF. For the CDR3, the DNA is TGTGCCAGCAGTTCCCCGACCAGGTCGAACACTGAAGCTTTCTTT.

The chain couples TRBV7-6 to TRBJ2-2; 7 nucleotides align to TRBD2. V was pared by 4 bases and J by 6 bases, with 5 bases of the junction left unmatched. The CDR3 is made up of 14 amino acids. Germline V gene data show CDR1 as SGHVS and CDR2 as FNYEAQ. The CDR3 reads CASSYAGAAGELFF. CDR3 sequence (DNA): TGTGCCAGCAGCTATGCGGGAGCGGCCGGGGAGCTGTTTTTT.

In this sample, this clone turned up once. This is likely an artifact of a read error, given a far larger clone one base away. The V call is TRBV18, the J call TRBJ1-5; D is uncertain. CDR3 length equals 16 residues. V was shortened by 2 bases and J by 2 bases, with 13 bases between the two germline ends. Germline assignment: CDR1 KGHSH and CDR2 LQKENI. CDR3 residues: CASSPLVGFGNQPQHF. The CDR3 bases are TGTGCCAGCTCACCATTAGTGGGCTTCGGCAATCAGCCCCAGCATTTT.

Notes on this clone: A read error may explain this, as a much larger clone is one base away. This rearrangement joins TRBV11-2 to TRBJ1-6; D is uncertain. CDR1 and CDR2 from the germline V gene are SGHAT and FQNNGV. The germline V and J ends were trimmed by 5 bases and 7 bases, with 15 bases remaining between them. This CDR3 has 15 amino acids. CDR3 amino acids: CASSDSGIINSPLHF. The CDR3 nucleotides read TGTGCCAGCAGCGATTCGGGGATAATCAATTCACCCCTCCACTTT.

The chain couples TRBV5-5 to TRBJ1-3, with 8 bases that match TRBD2. The end of the DNA is better explained by TRBJ2-2, so the J call may be wrong. Per the germline V gene, CDR1 is SGHKS and CDR2 is YYEKEE (reference sequence). The CDR3 is 13 residues long. The CDR3 DNA reads as TGTGCCAGCGATAGCGGGACCACCGGGGAGCTGTTTTTT. It codes for CASDSGTTGELFF.

With regard to this clone: A far larger clone is one base from this, pointing to a likely read error. Other DNA sequences in this specimen translate into the identical CDR3. The V call is TRBV18, the J call TRBJ1-1; 11 nucleotides agree with TRBD1. The CDR3 length is 15 residues. Germline assignment: CDR1 KGHSH and CDR2 LQKENI. DNA of the CDR3: TGTGCCAGCTCACCAGGGGGACAGGGGGACACCGAAGCTTTCTTT. This gives the protein CASSPGGQGDTEAFF.

J is TRBJ2-7 and V is TRBV19; 9 bases align to TRBD2. The V gene end was trimmed by 6 bases and the J gene end by 2 bases; junction bases not matched to a gene: 14. Germline CDR1 and CDR2: LNHDA and SQIVND (reference sequence). The CDR3 sequence is 17 residues long. The CDR3 reads CASSVGLAGKGPYEQYF. DNA for the CDR3: TGTGCCAGTAGCGTGGGTCTAGCGGGGAAGGGACCCTACGAGCAGTACTTC.

The V call is TRBV7-2, the J call TRBJ1-2; D may be TRBD1 (5 bases). This CDR3 region has 13 residues. The V gene lost 1 base and the J gene lost 8 bases, with 11 bases spanning the gap. Germline CDR1 and CDR2: SGHTA and FQGNSA. Here the CDR3 reads CASSLGVGVGYTF. In DNA form, the CDR3 reads TGTGCCAGCAGCTTAGGCGTGGGGGTCGGCTACACCTTC.

The V gene is TRBV5-1, the J gene TRBJ2-1, with 9 bases aligning to TRBD2. This CDR3 has 15 residues. The germline V gene encodes CDR1 SGHRS and CDR2 YFSETQ. The V and J ends lost 0 bases and 8 bases, in that order; junction bases with no gene match: 6. In nucleotides, the CDR3 is TGCGCCAGCAGCTTGGATAGCGGGAGTATCGATGAGCAGTTCTTC. This sequence encodes CASSLDSGSIDEQFF.

The chain carries TRBV5-6 and TRBJ2-2, with 7 nucleotides matching TRBD1. The germline V gene has CDR1 SGHDT and CDR2 YYEEEE. There are 16 residues in the CDR3. The J segment lost 4 bases and the V segment lost 4 bases, leaving 10 bases of the junction unmatched. This CDR3 is CASSLPTGSGTGELFF. The CDR3 nucleotides read TGTGCCAGCAGCCTACCGACAGGGTCGGGCACCGGGGAGCTGTTTTTT.

This clone was recorded once. This chain links TRBV28 with TRBJ1-4, with a tentative D call TRBD1 (6 bases). CDR1 is MDHEN and CDR2 is SYDVKM in the germline V gene. Trimming removed 7 bases at V and 7 bases at J, with 19 bases between. The CDR3 totals 15 residues. Written as DNA, the CDR3 is TGTGCCAGCACCCCGGTATGGGGGCGGGCTGAAAAACTGTTTTTT. This sequence encodes CASTPVWGRAEKLFF.

The chain uses TRBV19 and TRBJ2-1; 9 bases are a match to TRBD2. This CDR3 is 17 amino acids long. Losses at the gene ends were 7 bases for V and 4 bases for J; bases not matched to a gene: 14. The germline V gene has CDR1 LNHDA and CDR2 SQIVND (reference sequence). CDR3: CASIYTTGTSRYNEQFF. The CDR3 DNA reads TGTGCCAGTATCTATACCACCGGGACTAGCCGATACAATGAGCAGTTCTTC. The complete variable domain, with remaining parts taken from reference TRBV19 and TRBJ2-1, reads DGGITQSPKYLFRKEGQNVTLSCEQNLNHDAMYWYRQDPGQGLRLIYYSQIVNDFQKGDIAEGYSVSREKKESFPLTVTSAQKNPTAFYLCASIYTTGTSRYNEQFFGPGTRLTVL.

This clone is a singleton in its sample. V is TRBV5-1 and J is TRBJ2-1; D is uncertain. The ends were cut back, 0 bases at V and 8 bases at J, with 15 bases in the middle. This CDR3 region has 15 residues. Germline V gives CDR1 SGHRS, CDR2 YFSETQ. CDR3: CASSLDSPLRYEQFF. Written as DNA, the CDR3 is TGCGCCAGCAGCTTGGACTCCCCCTTGAGGTATGAGCAGTTCTTC.

This chain uses TRBV29-1 with TRBJ2-1; 8 nucleotides agree with TRBD2. J lost 8 bases, V lost 4 bases, and 7 bases had no gene match. This CDR3 contains 13 residues. Germline V gene sequence: CDR1 SQVTM, CDR2 ANQGSEA. The CDR3 region has the DNA TGCAGCGTTGGCGTCGGGAGGGGGGATGAGCAGTTCTTC. It codes for CSVGVGRGDEQFF.

The chain carries TRBV5-6 and TRBJ2-1; 7 bases are shared with TRBD1. This CDR3 has 13 amino acids. Germline CDR1 reads SGHDT; CDR2 reads YYEEEE. After removal of 2 bases from V and 7 bases from J, the junction contained 3 bases not matched to a gene. CDR3 nucleotides: TGTGCCAGCAGCTTCGGGACAGCAAATGAGCAGTTCTTC. Protein: CASSFGTANEQFF.

The CDR3 sequence is CASSQVPDGQETQYF. The CDR3 coding sequence is TGCGCCAGCAGCCAAGTTCCGGACGGACAAGAGACCCAGTACTTC. This rearrangement joins TRBV4-1 to TRBJ2-5; D remains unclear. The CDR3 loop spans 15 amino acids. Trimming took off 1 base at V and 2 bases at J, with 11 bases between the two ends. Germline V lookup: CDR1 MGHRA, CDR2 YSYEKL.